The present T cell receptor (beta chain) was sequenced within a study of CD8+CD57+ T cells in acquired aplastic anemia. Study in general: Recorded DNA amounts for sorted CD4+ and CD8+ cells had an average of approximately 3 ug.

The study's findings and limits: For CD8+ Simpson's diversity, patients and controls showed no significant difference. Patients and controls shared fewer than 30 CD8+ CDR3 sequences.

Patients who underwent sequencing had shown CD8+CD57+ cell expansion by flow cytometry. Severe acquired aplastic anemia was present in every patient. In regard to this clonotype: What it recognizes is unknown.

The TCR beta profiling, which covered VDJ combination and CDR3 sequence, was carried out using genomic DNA as the template. TCRdb analysed the reads with MiXCR anew, one entry per CDR3 protein. The sample holds approximately 100,000 distinct CDR3 sequences, about 66% seen once. CDR1 and CDR2 (germline): ENHRY, SYGVKD. Unmatched junction bases numbered 8, after V lost 10 bases and J lost 5 bases. The CDR3 extends over 12 amino acids. The TCR sequence derives from a human donor with aplastic anemia. This chain joins TRBV10-3 and TRBJ2-7; TRBD2 matches at 7 bases. Sequencing input: sorted CD4+, CD8+, or CD8+CD57+ T cells (not recorded which) from PBMCs. CDR3 in DNA: TGTGCCAGCCGGGCCGGGACTAACGAGCAGTACTTC. Amino acid sequence: CASRAGTNEQYF.